This TCR beta chain was sequenced for a study of blood T cell repertoires in COVID-19. On the study more broadly: The United States, Italy and Spain were the sources of the acute and convalescent COVID-19 samples.

Sequencing was performed with immunoSEQ multiplex PCR; in TCRdb, only in-frame clones are kept and a portion is missing. The sample consists of more than 300,000 clones, 85% to 90% of them appearing once. Trimming took off 3 bases at V and 1 base at J, with 9 bases between the two ends. The CDR3 loop spans 14 amino acids. Germline V gene data show CDR1 as LGHDT and CDR2 as YNNKEL (reference sequence). The V gene is TRBV3-1 (or the pseudogene TRBV3-2), the J gene TRBJ1-1, with D uncertain. Source material: PBMCs or T cells enriched from blood (not recorded which). The sequence derives from a woman aged 18 to 35 who had recovered from COVID-19. This CDR3 reads CASSHWPGNTEAFF. DNA for the CDR3: TGTGCCAGCAGCCACTGGCCAGGGAACACTGAAGCTTTCTTT.